These 30 T cell receptor beta chains share one sample of origin, sequenced in a study of blood T cell repertoires in COVID-19. Using immunoSEQ multiplex PCR, the repertoire was profiled, and TCRdb retains in-frame clones only, with some absent. The table includes around 290,000 clones, about 89% detected once. Sequencing input: PBMCs or T cells enriched from blood (not recorded which). These receptors were taken from a woman younger than 30 who had recovered from COVID-19.

The chain joins TRBV4-3 to TRBJ1-2; tentatively, D is TRBD1 (5 bases). Looked up from germline, CDR1 is LGHNA and CDR2 is YSLEER. The CDR3 length is 17 residues. Trimming shortened V by 4 bases and J by 2 bases, and 20 bases separated the two germline ends. The CDR3 sequence: CASSRALATRDNYGYTF. DNA for the CDR3: TGCGCCAGCAGCCGAGCCCTCGCGACGCGGGACAACTATGGCTACACCTTC.

The rearrangement links TRBV6-5 to TRBJ1-2; D may be TRBD1 (6 bases). Germline CDR1 reads MNHEY; CDR2 reads SVGAGI. With 6 bases removed from V and 0 bases from J, the gap between germline ends came to 11 bases. The CDR3 sequence is 14 residues long. CDR3 nucleotide sequence: TGTGCCAGCAGGGGGAGACAGGCTAACTATGGCTACACCTTC. Its translation: CASRGRQANYGYTF.

A few counts support this clone. V usage is TRBV29-1 and J usage is TRBJ2-3; no firm D call. Per the germline V gene, CDR1 is SQVTM and CDR2 is ANQGSEA. The length of the CDR3 is 13 residues. The ends were cut back, 8 bases at V and 4 bases at J, with 16 bases in the middle. The CDR3 sequence is CSMELVRADTQYF. The CDR3 coding sequence is TGCAGCATGGAGTTGGTTCGGGCAGATACGCAGTATTTT.

This chain uses TRBV6-5 with TRBJ2-1; D is perhaps TRBD1 (6 bases). This CDR3 is 12 amino acids long. Germline CDR1 reads MNHEY; CDR2 reads SVGAGI. Trimming took 7 bases from V and 7 from J, leaving 11 bases between them. CDR3 nucleotides: TGTGCCAGCATGAACAGGGCGAATGAGCAGTTCTTC. Translation gives CASMNRANEQFF.

This clone was seen more than once but under ten times. The V gene is TRBV6-5, the J gene TRBJ2-5; 8 bases fit TRBD1. V gave up 6 bases and J gave up 4 bases; unmatched junction bases: 7. The CDR3 runs 14 residues. Germline assignment: CDR1 MNHEY and CDR2 SVGAGI. Written as DNA, the CDR3 is TGTGCCAGCAGCGCCGGGACAGGCGGAGAGACCCAGTACTTC. Protein sequence: CASSAGTGGETQYF.

The chain links TRBV14 to TRBJ2-5, with 9 bases identical to TRBD2. V dropped 2 bases and J dropped 4; count of bases not matched to a gene: 8. This CDR3 has 16 amino acids. Germline CDR1 SGHDN, CDR2 FVKESK. This chain's CDR3 is CASSQLETSGGETQYF. CDR3 DNA: TGTGCCAGCAGCCAACTTGAGACTAGCGGTGGAGAGACCCAGTACTTC.

The V gene is TRBV7-9, the J gene TRBJ1-1, with 7 bases identical to TRBD1. The CDR3 length is 13 residues. V dropped 1 base and J dropped 8; count of bases not matched to a gene: 4. Germline V gene lookup returns CDR1 SEHNR and CDR2 FQNEAQ (reference sequence). CDR3 loop: CASSLGRTGEAFF. The CDR3 nucleotides read TGTGCCAGCAGCTTAGGGAGGACAGGCGAAGCTTTCTTT.

The chain links TRBV7-3 to TRBJ2-5; TRBD1 might be the D (6 bases). CDR1 is SGHTA, CDR2 FQGTGA, per germline. Trimming removed 2 bases at V and 3 bases at J, with 7 bases between. The CDR3 runs 13 residues. The DNA for the CDR3 is TGTGCCAGCAGCTTATGGACAGAAGAGACCCAGTACTTC. Its translation is CASSLWTEETQYF.

The chain couples TRBV19 to TRBJ1-6; D might be TRBD1 (6 bases). Trimming removed 6 bases at V and 7 bases at J, with 16 bases between. There are 15 residues in the CDR3. CDR1 is LNHDA and CDR2 is SQIVND in the germline V gene (reference sequence). The CDR3 spells CASRTDSPKNSPLHF. The CDR3 nucleotides are TGTGCCAGTAGAACGGACAGCCCAAAGAATTCACCCCTCCACTTT.

The chain combines TRBV5-8 with TRBJ1-5, with 7 bases identical to TRBD1. This CDR3 is 15 amino acids long. Trimming took 2 bases from V and 3 from J; bases not matched to a gene: 5. Germline V gene lookup returns CDR1 SGHTS and CDR2 YDEGEE. The CDR3 nucleotides read TGTGCCAGCAGCTTTCTCGACAGGGCCAATCAGCCCCAGCATTTT. Residues: CASSFLDRANQPQHF.

This clone was seen more than once but under ten times. The chain recombines TRBV21-1 with TRBJ2-3; TRBD2 is the table's D call, not checked against the DNA. TRBV21-1 is shown as a pseudogene. The CDR3 is 16 residues long. In nucleotides, the CDR3 is TGTGCCAGCAGCAACCCTCTAGCGGCGTCCACAGATACGCAGTATTTT. Amino acids: CASSNPLAASTDTQYF.

The J gene is TRBJ2-5, the V gene TRBV11-2; 11 bases align to TRBD2. The CDR3 contains 16 residues. Trimming cost V 6 bases and J 1 base; bases outside gene matches: 7. Germline V gene sequence: CDR1 SGHAT, CDR2 FQNNGV. The CDR3 nucleotides are TGTGCCAGCAGACCGACCGGGACTAGCGGCCAAGAGACCCAGTACTTC. Translation gives CASRPTGTSGQETQYF.

The rearrangement joins TRBV2 to TRBJ1-2; possibly TRBD1 for D (5 bases). CDR3 length: 13 residues. The germline V gene has CDR1 SNHLY and CDR2 FYNNEI. Trimming stripped 4 bases from V and 8 bases from J, with 14 bases between. The DNA for the CDR3 is TGTGCCAGCAGTGGCGGGGGTCGGGAGGGCTACACCTTC. Encoded protein: CASSGGGREGYTF. Using reference TRBV2 and TRBJ1-2 for the parts outside the CDR3, the full variable domain is EPEVTQTPSHQVTQMGQEVILRCVPISNHLYFYWYRQILGQKVEFLVSFYNNEISEKSEIFDDQFSVERPDGSNFTLKIRSTKLEDSAMYFCASSGGGREGYTFGSGTRLTVV.

The gene calls are TRBV20-1 and TRBJ2-1; no firm D call. Germline-derived CDR1 and CDR2 are DFQATT and SNEGSKA (reference sequence). V shed 1 base and J shed 8 bases, with 6 bases lying between them. The CDR3 runs to 11 residues. CDR3 residues: CSARAGDEQFF. The CDR3 nucleotides read TGCAGTGCTAGAGCAGGCGATGAGCAGTTCTTC.

The genes are TRBV9 and TRBJ2-5; D call uncertain. V lost 0 bases to trimming and J lost 1 base, with 4 bases between them. The CDR3 consists of 13 residues. Germline V gives CDR1 SGDLS, CDR2 YYNGEE. The CDR3 protein is CASSVAPQETQYF. In DNA, the CDR3 is TGTGCCAGCAGCGTAGCTCCCCAAGAGACCCAGTACTTC. The full variable domain, rest sourced from reference TRBV9 and TRBJ2-5, is DSGVTQTPKHLITATGQRVTLRCSPRSGDLSVYWYQQSLDQGLQFLIQYYNGEERAKGNILERFSAQQFPDLHSELNLSSLELGDSALYFCASSVAPQETQYFGPGTRLLVL.

The chain links TRBV6-5 to TRBJ2-2; maybe TRBD2 (5 bases). Germline V gene lookup returns CDR1 MNHEY and CDR2 SVGAGI. Trimming cost V 0 bases and J 1 base, with 6 bases left between them. This CDR3 is 15 amino acids long. Written as DNA, the CDR3 is TGTGCCAGCAGTTACTCGAGCGGGAACACCGGGGAGCTGTTTTTT. Translation gives CASSYSSGNTGELFF.

This chain connects TRBV28 to TRBJ1-4, with D unclear. From germline, CDR1 is MDHEN and CDR2 SYDVKM. V lost 7 bases, J lost 6 bases, and 24 bases lay in between. This CDR3 region has 17 residues. CDR3 sequence reads: CASNTPSGPAGYEKLFF. CDR3 sequence (DNA): TGTGCCAGCAACACTCCATCCGGACCGGCGGGCTATGAAAAACTGTTTTTT. Full variable domain (missing parts from reference TRBV28 and TRBJ1-4): DVKVTQSSRYLVKRTGEKVFLECVQDMDHENMFWYRQDPGLGLRLIYFSYDVKMKEKGDIPEGYSVSREKKERFSLILESASTNQTSMYLCASNTPSGPAGYEKLFFGSGTQLSVL.

The chain couples TRBV6-2 or TRBV6-3 to TRBJ2-7; a weak D match, TRBD2 (5 bases). CDR3 length: 14 amino acids. Per germline, CDR1 MNHEY and CDR2 SVGEGT. Trimming pared 2 bases from V and 2 bases from J, leaving 10 bases between. CDR3 DNA sequence: TGTGCCAGCAGTTACGTGGGAGTCGCCTACGAGCAGTACTTC. This sequence encodes CASSYVGVAYEQYF.

The gene calls are TRBV9 and TRBJ2-7; a weak D match, TRBD2 (5 bases). This CDR3 is 13 amino acids long. V dropped 0 bases and J dropped 7 bases, with 11 bases sitting between them. Germline V gives CDR1 SGDLS, CDR2 YYNGEE. CDR3 sequence: CASSVGGGGEQYF. Written as DNA, the CDR3 is TGTGCCAGCAGCGTAGGAGGTGGCGGGGAGCAGTACTTC.

V usage is TRBV6-4 and J usage is TRBJ2-3, with TRBD2 as a possible D gene (7 bases). The germline V gene has CDR1 MRHNA and CDR2 SNTAGT. The CDR3 contains 16 residues. V lost 3 bases, J lost 1 base, and 14 bases lay in between. For the CDR3, the DNA is TGTGCCAGCAGTGAAAAGGGGGGGACGGGCACAGATACGCAGTATTTT. Translated: CASSEKGGTGTDTQYF.

This sequence joins TRBV11-2 and TRBJ2-2; a possible D gene is TRBD2 (7 bases). The V gene lost 4 bases and the J gene lost 7 bases, with 19 bases spanning the gap. Germline assignment: CDR1 SGHAT and CDR2 FQNNGV. The CDR3 loop spans 16 amino acids. DNA for the CDR3: TGTGCCAGCAGCTCGTCGGGGGGCCGGATGATCGGGGAGCTGTTTTTT. Translation gives CASSSSGGRMIGELFF.

CDR3 amino acids: CASSLGTTYNEQFF. DNA of the CDR3: TGTGCCAGCAGCTTAGGGACTACCTACAATGAGCAGTTCTTC. The chain uses TRBV7-9 and TRBJ2-1; D possibly corresponds to TRBD2 (6 bases). CDR1 is SEHNR and CDR2 is FQNEAQ in the germline V gene (reference sequence). Trimming shortened V by 1 base and J by 2 bases, and 6 bases separated the two germline ends. There are 14 residues in the CDR3.

The chain has TRBV4-3 and TRBJ1-1, with 7 bases matching TRBD1. This CDR3 is built from 13 residues. The J segment lost 4 bases and the V segment lost 4 bases, leaving 3 bases of the junction unmatched. Germline V lookup: CDR1 LGHNA, CDR2 YSLEER. CDR3 coding DNA: TGCGCCAGCAGCCCAGGGGGTAGCACTGAAGCTTTCTTT. It specifies CASSPGGSTEAFF.

The V and J genes are TRBV7-2 and TRBJ2-3; maybe TRBD2 (5 bases). Trimming removed 1 base at V and 1 base at J, with 12 bases between. The CDR3 length is 16 residues. In germline, CDR1 is SGHTA, CDR2 FQGNSA. The CDR3 bases are TGTGCCAGCAGCTTAGGAGGCTTCGGGGGCACAGATACGCAGTATTTT. This sequence encodes CASSLGGFGGTDTQYF.

The J gene is TRBJ1-5, the V gene TRBV4-1; 7 bases are shared with TRBD1. The germline CDR1 and CDR2 sequences are MGHRA and YSYEKL. J was trimmed by 7 bases and V by 3 bases; bases with no gene match: 15. The CDR3 length is 17 residues. The CDR3 nucleotides are TGCGCCAGCAGCCATGAATTAGCCGGGACAGTTGGACAGCCCCAGCATTTT. Its protein product is CASSHELAGTVGQPQHF.

CDR3 residues: CAWSGSGRNTGELFF. CDR3 sequence (DNA): TGTGCCTGGAGTGGTTCAGGGCGCAACACCGGGGAGCTGTTTTTT. The chain links TRBV30 to TRBJ2-2; D is perhaps TRBD1 (5 bases). CDR3 size: 15 residues. The germline V gene has CDR1 GTSNPN and CDR2 SVGIG (reference sequence). V was shortened by 1 base and J by 2 bases, with 11 bases between the two germline ends.

The chain uses TRBV4-1 and TRBJ1-2, with a possible D match to TRBD1 (6 bases). Between the trimmed V and J ends, which lost 0 bases and 1 base, there was a span of 21 bases. Germline CDR1 reads MGHRA; CDR2 reads YSYEKL. The CDR3 is 19 residues long. DNA of the CDR3: TGCGCCAGCAGCCAAGATAGGTTTTGGGGGAGGGGGGATAACTATGGCTACACCTTC. Translation: CASSQDRFWGRGDNYGYTF.

The V and J genes are TRBV2 and TRBJ1-2; TRBD1 agrees at 7 bases. CDR1 and CDR2 from the germline V gene are SNHLY and FYNNEI. With 6 bases clipped from V and 8 bases from J, the junction kept 12 bases outside the gene matches. This CDR3 region has 14 residues. The CDR3: CASRRIQGKVGYTF. The DNA of the CDR3 is TGTGCCAGCAGACGGATACAGGGGAAAGTGGGCTACACCTTC.

This clone was seen only a few times. The chain combines TRBV5-6 with TRBJ1-2, with D maybe TRBD1 (5 bases). Trimming pared 4 bases from V and 8 bases from J, leaving 18 bases between. CDR3 size: 14 residues. Per germline, CDR1 SGHDT and CDR2 YYEEEE. CDR3 residues: CASSPFAGFNGYTF. The CDR3 nucleotides are TGTGCCAGCAGCCCTTTCGCAGGGTTTAACGGCTACACCTTC.

The rearrangement uses TRBV28 and TRBJ1-2; D might be TRBD1 (6 bases). From germline, CDR1 is MDHEN and CDR2 SYDVKM. The CDR3 extends over 13 amino acids. V shed 6 bases and J shed 6 bases, with 14 bases lying between them. CDR3 residues: CASRQQGVDGYTF. CDR3 DNA: TGTGCCAGCAGGCAACAGGGAGTAGATGGCTACACCTTC.